The 14 T cell receptor beta chains listed next were all sequenced from one sample in a study of blood T cells in healthy people across ages (dated by TCRdb to about 2015). Receptor amplification or capture employed 5' RACE. TCRdb lists the instrument as Illumina HiSeq 2500. A second PCR of roughly 6 to 12 cycles was performed with a sample-barcoded 5' primer and a J-beta primer mix. Using fastp trimming at Q25 and MiXCR clonotype assembly, TCRdb reanalyzed the public sequencing data and kept in-frame beta chains. One record per CDR3 amino acid sequence lists the most common genes and DNA. The sample contains 1.6 million or so distinct CDR3 sequences, almost 35% of them found a single time. The top ten constitute around 11% of the sample. Sequencing input: blood. These receptors were taken from a woman aged 30 to 39 in good health.

The table lists this clonotype with a few counts. The CDR3 nucleotides read TGCGCCAGCAGCGATCCCACGGACGAGCAGTACTTC. This encodes CASSDPTDEQYF. The J gene is TRBJ2-7, the V gene TRBV5-1; D ambiguous. Germline V gene data show CDR1 as SGHRS and CDR2 as YFSETQ. The ends were cut back, 4 bases at V and 5 bases at J, with 10 bases in the middle. The CDR3 has 12 amino acids.

This clonotype was observed a few times. The gene calls are TRBV27 and TRBJ1-5; D gene ambiguous. This CDR3 is 13 amino acids long. The germline V and J ends were trimmed by 3 bases and 4 bases, with 7 bases remaining between them. Germline V lookup: CDR1 MNHEY, CDR2 SMNVEV (reference sequence). CDR3 nucleotide sequence: TGTGCCAGCAGTTTGTGGGAAAATCAGCCCCAGCATTTT. Its protein product is CASSLWENQPQHF.

This clonotype was detected ten times or more. J is TRBJ2-1 and V is TRBV27, with D perhaps TRBD2 (5 bases). Trimming took 1 base from V and 0 from J, leaving 7 bases between them. The CDR3 runs 15 residues. In germline, CDR1 is MNHEY, CDR2 SMNVEV (reference sequence). CDR3 nucleotide sequence: TGTGCCAGCAGTTTATACAGCGGCTCCTACAATGAGCAGTTCTTC. The encoded protein is CASSLYSGSYNEQFF.

The CDR3 loop reads CASSDWTGGVTEAFF. CDR3 sequence (DNA): TGTGCCAGCAGCGACTGGACAGGGGGCGTCACTGAAGCTTTCTTT. V gene TRBV7-2 combines with J gene TRBJ1-1, with TRBD1 matching 11 bases. Germline values: CDR1 SGHTA, CDR2 FQGNSA. This CDR3 contains 15 residues. V lost 5 bases to trimming and J lost 4 bases; unmatched junction nucleotides: 6.

The chain links TRBV9 to TRBJ2-1; TRBD2 matches 13 bases. This CDR3 has 15 amino acids. Trimming cost V 3 bases and J 10 bases; bases outside gene matches: 7. Germline assignment: CDR1 SGDLS and CDR2 YYNGEE. CDR3 loop: CASSATSGGPVEQFF. The DNA of the CDR3 is TGTGCCAGCAGCGCGACTAGCGGGGGGCCGGTGGAGCAGTTCTTC.

The chain employs TRBV6-5 and TRBJ2-2; 9 nucleotides line up with TRBD1. The CDR3 has 14 residues. The V segment lost 2 bases and the J segment 6 bases; nucleotides outside the gene matches: 1. Germline CDR1 reads MNHEY; CDR2 reads SVGAGI. The CDR3 DNA is TGTGCCAGCAGTTACGGGACAGGGCCCGGGGAGCTGTTTTTT. It specifies CASSYGTGPGELFF.

Of note for this clonotype: At one end, the junction sequence differs from germline, possibly due to a read error. The chain has TRBV3-1 and TRBJ2-7; D may be TRBD2 (6 bases). Per germline, CDR1 LGHDT and CDR2 YNNKEL (reference sequence). This CDR3 contains 13 residues. Written as DNA, the CDR3 is TGTGCTAGCAGCCAAACTAGCTCCTACGGGCAGTACTTC. The encoded protein is CASSQTSSYGQYF.

This clonotype is a singleton in its sample. This rearrangement joins TRBV27 to TRBJ1-6; D remains ambiguous. The CDR3 contains 13 residues. Germline CDR1 and CDR2: MNHEY and SMNVEV (reference sequence). Deletions cut 7 bases from V and 8 bases from J, with 12 bases between. In DNA, the CDR3 is TGTGCCAGCACCGGTCGGGGTGATTCACCCCTCCACTTT. Protein product: CASTGRGDSPLHF.

The gene calls are TRBV11-2 and TRBJ1-2; D remains unclear. This CDR3 spans 12 amino acids. CDR1 and CDR2 (germline): SGHAT, FQNNGV. V was trimmed by 2 bases and J by 6 bases, leaving 7 bases between them. CDR3 sequence reads: CASSLSDDGYTF. The CDR3 DNA sequence: TGTGCCAGCAGCTTATCAGACGATGGCTACACCTTC.

Turning to this clonotype: One end of the junction fails to match germline, which may point to a read error. The chain links TRBV6-6 to TRBJ2-1; TRBD2 matches at 7 bases. Germline V lookup: CDR1 MNHNY, CDR2 SVGAGI (reference sequence). The CDR3 contains 16 residues. As DNA, the CDR3 is TGTGCCAGCAGTTACGTCGCTAGCGGACCTTACAATGAGCAGATCTTC. Amino acid sequence: CASSYVASGPYNEQIF.

With respect to this clonotype: This clone may be a read error of a much larger clone one base away. The chain uses TRBV7-7 and TRBJ2-5; D is ambiguous. The CDR3 has 13 residues. Germline CDR1 reads SSHAT; CDR2 reads FNYEAQ (reference sequence). The CDR3: CASSGNLQETPYF. The DNA of the CDR3 is TGTGCCAGCAGCGGGAATTTACAAGAGACCCCGTACTTC.

The chain uses TRBV4-2 and TRBJ2-4; 8 positions match TRBD1. The J call may be faulty, since TRBJ2-7 better matches the DNA end. Germline assignment: CDR1 LGHNA and CDR2 YNFKEQ. CDR3 length: 13 amino acids. This chain's CDR3 is CASSPTGESEQYF. The CDR3 nucleotides read TGTGCCAGCAGCCCGACAGGGGAGAGCGAGCAGTACTTC.

This sequence joins TRBV5-1 and TRBJ2-5; 7 bases map to TRBD1. Per the germline V gene, CDR1 is SGHRS and CDR2 is YFSETQ. With 0 bases clipped from V and 1 base from J, the junction kept 6 bases outside the gene matches. The CDR3 has 16 residues. The CDR3 region is CASSLGSRDSQETQYF. For the CDR3, the DNA is TGCGCCAGCAGCTTGGGTAGCAGGGACAGCCAAGAGACCCAGTACTTC.

J is TRBJ2-3 and V is TRBV15; TRBD1 aligns across 9 bases. Germline assignment: CDR1 LNHNV and CDR2 YYDKDF (reference sequence). The CDR3 extends over 14 amino acids. The trim removed 5 bases at V and 4 bases at J, leaving 4 bases unmatched. The CDR3 nucleotides read TGTGCCACCAGCCTGGACAGGGGTTCAGATACGCAGTATTTT. Amino acid sequence: CATSLDRGSDTQYF.